Below, 29 T cell receptor beta chains from the same sample are listed, as sequenced in a study of PD-L1 blockade in urothelial cancer. Time point: pretreatment peripheral blood. Clones were read by immunoSEQ multiplex PCR, and TCRdb kept only the in-frame ones, dropping some. Here the sample spans under 40,000 clones, 82% being singletons. Source: PBMCs, taken around atezolizumab (anti-PD-L1) treatment. The receptor set was obtained from a man aged 55 to 70 with urothelial cancer.

The CDR3 region is CASSLDNSGNTIYF. In DNA, the CDR3 is TGCGCCAGCAGCTTGGACAACTCTGGAAACACCATATATTTT. The V gene is TRBV5-1, the J gene TRBJ1-3; D ambiguous. V dropped 0 bases and J dropped 0 bases, with 4 bases sitting between them. CDR3 size: 14 residues. Germline assignment: CDR1 SGHRS and CDR2 YFSETQ.

The chain combines TRBV10-1 with TRBJ2-2; D not certain. The length of the CDR3 is 14 residues. The germline gives CDR1 WNHNN, CDR2 SYGVQD (reference sequence). Trimming removed 4 bases from V and 3 bases from J, with 9 bases in between. The CDR3 loop is CASSGPDDTGELFF. The CDR3 DNA reads TGCGCCAGCAGTGGGCCCGATGACACCGGGGAGCTGTTTTTT.

This sequence joins TRBV6-5 and TRBJ2-5; 12 nucleotides line up with TRBD2. The CDR3 contains 16 residues. The germline CDR1 and CDR2 sequences are MNHEY and SVGAGI. Trimming removed 4 bases from V and 6 bases from J; junction bases left unmatched: 9. The CDR3 DNA sequence: TGTGCCAGCAGTTTGTCCCTAGCGGGGGGGCGGAAGACCCAGTACTTC. Translation gives CASSLSLAGGRKTQYF.

The rearrangement uses TRBV7-9 and TRBJ1-6; D is uncertain. The V end lost 5 bases, the J end lost 0 bases, and 8 bases lay between the germline ends. This CDR3 comprises 15 residues. CDR1 and CDR2 (germline): SEHNR, FQNEAQ (reference sequence). This CDR3 is CASSALSSYNSPLHF. For the CDR3, the DNA is TGTGCCAGCAGCGCACTAAGCTCCTATAATTCACCCCTCCACTTT.

This clone was detected only a few times. The chain carries TRBV5-4 and TRBJ2-1; TRBD2 agrees at 8 bases. The CDR3 is 15 amino acids. Trimming cost V 0 bases and J 5 bases; bases outside gene matches: 4. Germline CDR1 and CDR2: SGHNT and YYREEE (reference sequence). CDR3: CASSLGSGGNNEQFF. CDR3 in DNA: TGTGCCAGCAGCTTGGGAAGCGGGGGTAACAATGAGCAGTTCTTC.

The chain is built from TRBV5-4 and TRBJ1-2, with 8 bases lining up with TRBD1. Germline CDR1 reads SGHNT; CDR2 reads YYREEE (reference sequence). This CDR3 contains 16 residues. Trimming took 4 bases from V and 4 from J; bases not matched to a gene: 12. CDR3 protein: CASSRVLDRVTYGYTF. The DNA of the CDR3 is TGTGCCAGCAGCAGGGTGCTGGACAGGGTAACCTATGGCTACACCTTC.

This clone showed up just a few times. The chain is built from TRBV6-1 and TRBJ2-7; a possible D gene is TRBD1 (7 bases). The CDR3 is 16 amino acids. Per the germline V gene, CDR1 is MNHNS and CDR2 is SASEGT. Trimming cost V 0 bases and J 0 bases, with 12 bases left between them. Here the CDR3 DNA reads TGTGCCAGCAGTGAAGCGCGACAGGGACTCTCCTACGAGCAGTACTTC. Encoded protein: CASSEARQGLSYEQYF.

The DNA for the CDR3 is TGTGCCAGCAGCTTACGGGCGGGGGGGCGCTCCTACGAGCAGTACTTC. It yields the protein CASSLRAGGRSYEQYF. The chain has TRBV7-2 and TRBJ2-7; TRBD2 aligns across 9 bases. From germline, CDR1 is SGHTA and CDR2 FQGNSA. The length of the CDR3 is 16 residues. After removal of 2 bases from V and 0 bases from J, the junction contained 5 bases not matched to a gene.

This chain links TRBV28 with TRBJ1-1; D unresolved. CDR3 length: 12 amino acids. V gave up 5 bases and J gave up 11 bases, with 15 bases separating them. Germline CDR1 reads MDHEN; CDR2 reads SYDVKM. CDR3 coding DNA: TGTGCCAGCAGTGCCTTGGCAGGCAAGGCTTTCTTT. Amino acid sequence: CASSALAGKAFF.

V usage is TRBV2 and J usage is TRBJ2-1; D not resolved. The CDR3 runs 14 residues. From germline, CDR1 is SNHLY and CDR2 FYNNEI. V was clipped by 7 bases and J by 3 bases, with 13 bases between them. CDR3 in DNA: TGTGCCAGCAATTCTGGGCTGGGCTACAATGAGCAGTTCTTC. Amino acids: CASNSGLGYNEQFF.

The chain uses TRBV10-3 and TRBJ2-3, with D maybe TRBD1 (6 bases). CDR3 length equals 14 residues. Germline V gene data show CDR1 as ENHRY and CDR2 as SYGVKD. With 4 bases removed from V and 3 bases from J, the gap between germline ends came to 11 bases. This CDR3 is CAISADSPTDTQYF. The CDR3 DNA reads as TGTGCCATCAGTGCGGACAGCCCTACAGATACGCAGTATTTT.

The V gene is TRBV27, the J gene TRBJ1-4; D may be TRBD1 (5 bases). Germline V gene sequence: CDR1 MNHEY, CDR2 SMNVEV (reference sequence). This CDR3 contains 16 residues. The ends were cut back, 5 bases at V and 8 bases at J, with 21 bases in the middle. The CDR3 sequence is CASSPPGAKGPEKLFF. The CDR3 nucleotides are TGTGCCAGCAGTCCTCCTGGGGCCAAGGGCCCCGAAAAACTGTTTTTT.

The chain uses TRBV5-6 and TRBJ2-3; a possible D gene is TRBD1 (6 bases). This CDR3 has 15 amino acids. Germline CDR1 reads SGHDT; CDR2 reads YYEEEE. With 1 base removed from V and 3 bases from J, the gap between germline ends came to 12 bases. The CDR3 loop reads CASSLQGLGTDTQYF. Here the CDR3 DNA reads TGTGCCAGCAGCTTGCAGGGGCTGGGTACAGATACGCAGTATTTT.

The chain carries TRBV9 and TRBJ2-1; the D is unclear. The CDR3 has 15 amino acids. Germline loops: CDR1 SGDLS, CDR2 YYNGEE. V was cut by 0 bases and J by 0 bases, with 7 bases left in between. As DNA, the CDR3 is TGTGCCAGCAGCGTAGCTCCGGGCTCCTACAATGAGCAGTTCTTC. Residues: CASSVAPGSYNEQFF.

The rearrangement joins TRBV25-1 to TRBJ2-2, with TRBD2 as a possible D gene (5 bases). CDR3 size: 13 residues. The V end was cut by 5 bases, the J end by 7 bases, with 11 bases between. In germline, CDR1 is MGHDK, CDR2 SYGVNS. The CDR3 DNA sequence: TGTGCCAGCAGTATTTCCCGGGGCGGGGAGCTGTTTTTT. As protein: CASSISRGGELFF.

V and J are TRBV19 and TRBJ2-7; 10 bases match TRBD1. The CDR3 runs to 14 residues. Germline V lookup: CDR1 LNHDA, CDR2 SQIVND (reference sequence). V shed 5 bases and J 5 bases; nucleotides not matched to a gene: 6. The CDR3 reads CASSPTGQGNEQYF. The CDR3 DNA follows: TGTGCCAGTAGTCCCACGGGACAGGGGAACGAGCAGTACTTC.

The chain couples TRBV6-1 to TRBJ1-2; D unclear. The ends were cut back, 7 bases at V and 1 base at J, with 19 bases in the middle. This CDR3 spans 16 amino acids. Germline V gene lookup returns CDR1 MNHNS and CDR2 SASEGT. The chain's CDR3 is CASNDIGRRLNYGYTF. The CDR3 DNA follows: TGTGCCAGCAATGACATAGGGCGGAGGCTTAACTATGGCTACACCTTC.

The chain is built from TRBV5-1 and TRBJ1-4; D remains unclear. The length of the CDR3 is 13 residues. Germline CDR1 reads SGHRS; CDR2 reads YFSETQ. Trimming removed 3 bases at V and 8 bases at J, with 11 bases between. The CDR3 reads CASSSVREEKLFF. For the CDR3, the DNA is TGCGCCAGCAGCTCTGTGAGGGAAGAAAAACTGTTTTTT.

The V gene is TRBV5-1, the J gene TRBJ1-1; D call uncertain. The V end was cut by 0 bases, the J end by 1 base, with 19 bases between. CDR3 length: 18 residues. CDR1 SGHRS and CDR2 YFSETQ come from the germline V gene. The CDR3 spells CASSLAAEVSGANTEAFF. The CDR3 DNA follows: TGCGCCAGCAGCTTGGCGGCAGAGGTTAGTGGAGCGAACACTGAAGCTTTCTTT.

The genes are TRBV28 and TRBJ1-2; tentatively, D is TRBD1 (6 bases). The CDR3 is 15 amino acids. The germline V gene has CDR1 MDHEN and CDR2 SYDVKM. The V gene lost 2 bases and the J gene lost 8 bases, with 18 bases spanning the gap. Written as DNA, the CDR3 is TGTGCCAGCAGTTTACCCCCAGGGGCAGGGGAGGGCTACACCTTC. It codes for CASSLPPGAGEGYTF.

As for this clone: A much larger clone is a single base away; this may be a read error. The CDR3 coding sequence is TGTGCCAGCAGTGAAGCGGACAGCTCCTACGAGCAGTACTTC. The encoded protein is CASSEADSSYEQYF. This rearrangement joins TRBV6-1 to TRBJ2-7, with D possibly being TRBD1 (6 bases). The CDR3 has 14 residues. CDR1 MNHNS and CDR2 SASEGT come from the germline V gene. Trimming took 0 bases from V and 0 from J, leaving 6 bases between them.

This chain uses TRBV30 with TRBJ1-2; weak D call: TRBD1 (5 bases). This CDR3 contains 15 residues. With 0 bases removed from V and 1 base from J, the gap between germline ends came to 12 bases. Germline-derived CDR1 and CDR2 are GTSNPN and SVGIG (reference sequence). The CDR3: CAWSVQAPRNYGYTF. In DNA, the CDR3 is TGTGCCTGGAGTGTACAGGCCCCTCGTAACTATGGCTACACCTTC.

The gene calls are TRBV6-5 and TRBJ2-7; D might be TRBD1 (6 bases). This CDR3 is built from 13 residues. Trimming took 0 bases from V and 7 from J, leaving 10 bases between them. Germline V gene data show CDR1 as MNHEY and CDR2 as SVGAGI. In nucleotides, the CDR3 is TGTGCCAGCAGTTACTCCTTAGGGGGAGAGCAGTACTTC. Residues: CASSYSLGGEQYF.

The chain has TRBV7-9 and TRBJ2-3, with 10 bases aligning to TRBD1. This CDR3 is 16 amino acids long. V gave up 2 bases and J gave up 2 bases; unmatched junction bases: 4. Germline assignment: CDR1 SEHNR and CDR2 FQNEAQ (reference sequence). This chain's CDR3 is CASSLRQGAPTDTQYF. The DNA for the CDR3 is TGTGCCAGCAGCTTAAGACAGGGGGCCCCCACAGATACGCAGTATTTT.

CDR3 residues: CASSQVGGAMAFDEQYF. For the CDR3, the DNA is TGCGCCAGCAGCCAAGTGGGTGGGGCGATGGCTTTCGACGAGCAGTACTTC. The rearrangement links TRBV4-1 to TRBJ2-7; perhaps TRBD1 as D (5 bases). CDR1 is MGHRA and CDR2 is YSYEKL in the germline V gene. CDR3 length: 17 residues. V was pared by 1 base and J by 5 bases, with 21 bases between.

This chain connects TRBV23-1 to TRBJ2-1; perhaps TRBD1 as D (5 bases). TRBV23-1 is placed among ORFs of uncertain function. The V end lost 0 bases, the J end lost 4 bases, and 10 bases lay between the germline ends. This CDR3 has 15 amino acids. Here the CDR3 DNA reads TGCGCCAGCAGTCAATCTGACAGTTCTTACAATGAGCAGTTCTTC. It is translated as CASSQSDSSYNEQFF.

Sample share makes this clone medium-sized. V is TRBV5-5 and J is TRBJ1-3; D remains ambiguous. V was shortened by 3 bases and J by 6 bases, with 10 bases between the two germline ends. Germline CDR1 reads SGHKS; CDR2 reads YYEKEE (reference sequence). The CDR3 is 13 residues long. The CDR3 loop is CASSSGEQNTIYF. CDR3 bases: TGTGCCAGCAGCTCCGGGGAGCAAAACACCATATATTTT.

The CDR3 reads CASRDRGAYEQYF. The CDR3 nucleotides read TGTGCCAGCAGGGACCGGGGAGCCTACGAGCAGTACTTC. The chain has TRBV28 and TRBJ2-7, with D possibly matching TRBD2 (5 bases). The germline V gene has CDR1 MDHEN and CDR2 SYDVKM. V was cut by 6 bases and J by 2 bases, with 11 bases left in between. The CDR3 is 13 residues long.

This chain uses TRBV2 with TRBJ1-1, with D tentatively TRBD1 (5 bases). Germline V gene data show CDR1 as SNHLY and CDR2 as FYNNEI. V was trimmed by 2 bases and J by 2 bases, leaving 9 bases between them. CDR3 length: 14 amino acids. The CDR3 DNA is TGTGCCAGCAGTGAATCCCAGGGCAACACTGAAGCTTTCTTT. Protein: CASSESQGNTEAFF.